The present entry profiles one T cell receptor beta chain with its context. This sample stems from a study of T cells in Graves' hyperthyroidism and ophthalmopathy. CDR1 and CDR2 from the germline V gene are LNHDA and SQIVND (reference sequence). V lost 5 bases and J lost 5, with 15 bases in between. The CDR3 length is 15 residues. RNA transcripts yielded amplified TCR beta CDR3 regions. HTBI primers were employed in a first-round RT-PCR of the TCR CDR3. In TCRdb, the multiplex PCR reads were re-called with MiXCR into one record per CDR3 protein. The data hold 750,000 to 900,000 distinct CDR3 sequences, with roughly 40% observed a single time.

The chain joins TRBV19 to TRBJ1-4, with a tentative D call TRBD1 (6 bases). The sample was blood. This clonotype originated in a young man with Graves' hyperthyroidism. The CDR3 is CASSPRDTRNEKLFF. DNA for the CDR3: TGTGCCAGTAGTCCCCGGGACACTCGGAATGAAAAACTGTTTTTT.